Presented here are 14 T cell receptor beta chains from one specimen sequenced in a study of T cells after yellow fever vaccination. TCRdb reprocessed the 5' RACE reads via MiXCR and lists one record per CDR3 protein. The sample shows a few hundred thousand distinct CDR3 sequences, around 19% of them seen only once. This specimen consisted of PBMCs, obtained before the yellow fever booster vaccination. The source is a man between 18 and 29 years old who received the YFV17D yellow fever vaccine.

The sample holds a few counts of this clonotype. The chain recombines TRBV6-5 with TRBJ1-6; D may be TRBD1 (6 bases). Trimming cost V 2 bases and J 5 bases, with 13 bases left between them. Germline CDR1 reads MNHEY; CDR2 reads SVGAGI. This CDR3 region has 16 residues. CDR3 coding DNA: TGTGCCAGCAGTTACGGGGGGGCAACCCATAATTCACCCCTCCACTTT. It is translated as CASSYGGATHNSPLHF.

This clonotype was observed a few times. This rearrangement joins TRBV6-7 to TRBJ2-1; 9 positions match TRBD2. TRBV6-7 is filed as an ORF, its function uncertain. Trimming cost V 6 bases and J 7 bases; bases outside gene matches: 10. The CDR3 covers 15 residues. CDR3 bases: TGTGCCAGCAGCTCCGGTAGTAGCGGGGGTAATGAGCAGTTCTTC. Translation gives CASSSGSSGGNEQFF.

This clonotype occurred a few times. The J gene is TRBJ1-4, the V gene TRBV20-1, with D tentatively TRBD1 (6 bases). Germline assignment: CDR1 DFQATT and CDR2 SNEGSKA (reference sequence). V was shortened by 5 bases and J by 7 bases, with 8 bases between the two germline ends. This CDR3 comprises 11 residues. The CDR3 region is CSALQGEKLFF. CDR3 nucleotides: TGCAGTGCTTTACAGGGTGAAAAACTGTTTTTT.

The sample holds a few counts of this clonotype. The CDR3 DNA is TGCGCCAGCAGCGAGGGGGGGCCGGTTACGCAGTATTTT. Its translation is CASSEGGPVTQYF. This rearrangement joins TRBV5-1 to TRBJ2-3; maybe TRBD2 (7 bases). The CDR3 length is 13 residues. Per germline, CDR1 SGHRS and CDR2 YFSETQ. Trimming left V 4 bases short and J 8 bases short, with 14 bases between.

The gene calls are TRBV11-2 and TRBJ1-5; D is ambiguous. The V gene's germline CDR1 is SGHAT and CDR2 FQNNGV. The length of the CDR3 is 14 residues. Between the trimmed V and J ends, which lost 5 bases and 0 bases, there was a span of 8 bases. The CDR3 region is CASSVGVSNQPQHF. CDR3 coding DNA: TGTGCCAGCAGCGTGGGAGTTAGCAATCAGCCCCAGCATTTT. The whole variable domain, filled in from reference TRBV11-2 and TRBJ1-5, reads EAGVAQSPRYKIIEKRQSVAFWCNPISGHATLYWYQQILGQGPKLLIQFQNNGVVDDSQLPKDRFSAERLKGVDSTLKIQPAKLEDSAVYLCASSVGVSNQPQHFGDGTRLSIL.

The chain carries TRBV5-1 and TRBJ2-1, with D uncertain. The V gene's germline CDR1 is SGHRS and CDR2 YFSETQ. The CDR3 is 16 amino acids. V was clipped by 0 bases and J by 0 bases, with 10 bases between them. CDR3 residues: CASSLEGYGSYNEQFF. Here the CDR3 DNA reads TGCGCCAGCAGCTTGGAGGGATATGGCTCCTACAATGAGCAGTTCTTC.

V usage is TRBV12-3 or TRBV12-4 and J usage is TRBJ2-3; D is unresolved. The CDR3 is made up of 12 amino acids. V lost 3 bases, J lost 6 bases, and 7 bases lay in between. CDR3 DNA sequence: TGTGCCAGCAGTTTCCCCCACGATACGCAGTATTTT. Protein sequence: CASSFPHDTQYF.

This clonotype was recorded a few times. The rearrangement joins TRBV5-6 to TRBJ2-1; D ambiguous. CDR3 length: 13 amino acids. Germline loops: CDR1 SGHDT, CDR2 YYEEEE. Trimming took 4 bases from V and 0 from J, leaving 5 bases between them. The CDR3 here is CASSESSYNEQFF. CDR3 coding DNA: TGTGCCAGCAGCGAGAGCTCCTACAATGAGCAGTTCTTC.

The table lists this clonotype with a few counts. The genes are TRBV20-1 and TRBJ2-1; 11 bases match TRBD2. Losses at the gene ends were 6 bases for V and 7 bases for J; bases not matched to a gene: 5. There are 13 residues in the CDR3. Germline CDR1 reads DFQATT; CDR2 reads SNEGSKA (reference sequence). CDR3 amino acids: CSARLAGGNEQFF. The CDR3 bases are TGCAGTGCAAGGCTAGCGGGGGGAAATGAGCAGTTCTTC.

The rearrangement links TRBV12-3 or TRBV12-4 to TRBJ1-1; D ambiguous. The V and J ends lost 7 bases and 1 base respectively, with 13 bases between them. This CDR3 comprises 14 residues. CDR3 in DNA: TGTGCCAGCACACGACCGGTCAGGAACACTGAAGCTTTCTTT. Its translation: CASTRPVRNTEAFF.

This clonotype came up a few times. The gene calls are TRBV11-2 and TRBJ2-7; 7 nucleotides match TRBD2. In germline, CDR1 is SGHAT, CDR2 FQNNGV. Losses at the gene ends were 5 bases for V and 6 bases for J; bases not matched to a gene: 10. The CDR3 covers 14 residues. The CDR3 bases are TGTGCCAGCAGCCCCCTGGGGGGGTGGGGCGAGCAGTACTTC. This gives the protein CASSPLGGWGEQYF.

This clonotype was observed a few times. The V call is TRBV15, the J call TRBJ2-1; no definite D call. Trimming removed 0 bases at V and 7 bases at J, with 7 bases between. The CDR3 covers 13 residues. From germline, CDR1 is LNHNV and CDR2 YYDKDF (reference sequence). The CDR3, as DNA: TGTGCCACCAGCAGAGATAGGATGAATGAGCAGTTCTTC. Its translation: CATSRDRMNEQFF. Drawing the rest from reference TRBV15 and TRBJ2-1, the complete variable domain is DAMVIQNPRYQVTQFGKPVTLSCSQTLNHNVMYWYQQKSSQAPKLLFHYYDKDFNNEADTPDNFQSRRPNTSFCFLDIRSPGLGDTAMYLCATSRDRMNEQFFGPGTRLTVL.

This clonotype was seen a few times. V is TRBV27 and J is TRBJ1-1; D may be TRBD1 (5 bases). Germline loops: CDR1 MNHEY, CDR2 SMNVEV (reference sequence). Trimming took off 2 bases at V and 1 base at J, with 17 bases between the two ends. This CDR3 contains 17 residues. The chain's CDR3 is CASSLIGAGPTNTEAFF. The CDR3 coding sequence is TGTGCCAGCAGTTTAATAGGGGCAGGCCCTACGAACACTGAAGCTTTCTTT.

The gene calls are TRBV3-1 and TRBJ1-4; D may be TRBD1 (5 bases). The V and J ends lost 7 bases and 11 bases respectively, with 20 bases between them. CDR1 is LGHDT and CDR2 is YNNKEL in the germline V gene (reference sequence). The CDR3 consists of 14 residues. CDR3 sequence: CASTSGQGFQKLFF. CDR3 nucleotide sequence: TGTGCCAGCACCTCAGGGCAGGGATTCCAGAAACTGTTTTTT.